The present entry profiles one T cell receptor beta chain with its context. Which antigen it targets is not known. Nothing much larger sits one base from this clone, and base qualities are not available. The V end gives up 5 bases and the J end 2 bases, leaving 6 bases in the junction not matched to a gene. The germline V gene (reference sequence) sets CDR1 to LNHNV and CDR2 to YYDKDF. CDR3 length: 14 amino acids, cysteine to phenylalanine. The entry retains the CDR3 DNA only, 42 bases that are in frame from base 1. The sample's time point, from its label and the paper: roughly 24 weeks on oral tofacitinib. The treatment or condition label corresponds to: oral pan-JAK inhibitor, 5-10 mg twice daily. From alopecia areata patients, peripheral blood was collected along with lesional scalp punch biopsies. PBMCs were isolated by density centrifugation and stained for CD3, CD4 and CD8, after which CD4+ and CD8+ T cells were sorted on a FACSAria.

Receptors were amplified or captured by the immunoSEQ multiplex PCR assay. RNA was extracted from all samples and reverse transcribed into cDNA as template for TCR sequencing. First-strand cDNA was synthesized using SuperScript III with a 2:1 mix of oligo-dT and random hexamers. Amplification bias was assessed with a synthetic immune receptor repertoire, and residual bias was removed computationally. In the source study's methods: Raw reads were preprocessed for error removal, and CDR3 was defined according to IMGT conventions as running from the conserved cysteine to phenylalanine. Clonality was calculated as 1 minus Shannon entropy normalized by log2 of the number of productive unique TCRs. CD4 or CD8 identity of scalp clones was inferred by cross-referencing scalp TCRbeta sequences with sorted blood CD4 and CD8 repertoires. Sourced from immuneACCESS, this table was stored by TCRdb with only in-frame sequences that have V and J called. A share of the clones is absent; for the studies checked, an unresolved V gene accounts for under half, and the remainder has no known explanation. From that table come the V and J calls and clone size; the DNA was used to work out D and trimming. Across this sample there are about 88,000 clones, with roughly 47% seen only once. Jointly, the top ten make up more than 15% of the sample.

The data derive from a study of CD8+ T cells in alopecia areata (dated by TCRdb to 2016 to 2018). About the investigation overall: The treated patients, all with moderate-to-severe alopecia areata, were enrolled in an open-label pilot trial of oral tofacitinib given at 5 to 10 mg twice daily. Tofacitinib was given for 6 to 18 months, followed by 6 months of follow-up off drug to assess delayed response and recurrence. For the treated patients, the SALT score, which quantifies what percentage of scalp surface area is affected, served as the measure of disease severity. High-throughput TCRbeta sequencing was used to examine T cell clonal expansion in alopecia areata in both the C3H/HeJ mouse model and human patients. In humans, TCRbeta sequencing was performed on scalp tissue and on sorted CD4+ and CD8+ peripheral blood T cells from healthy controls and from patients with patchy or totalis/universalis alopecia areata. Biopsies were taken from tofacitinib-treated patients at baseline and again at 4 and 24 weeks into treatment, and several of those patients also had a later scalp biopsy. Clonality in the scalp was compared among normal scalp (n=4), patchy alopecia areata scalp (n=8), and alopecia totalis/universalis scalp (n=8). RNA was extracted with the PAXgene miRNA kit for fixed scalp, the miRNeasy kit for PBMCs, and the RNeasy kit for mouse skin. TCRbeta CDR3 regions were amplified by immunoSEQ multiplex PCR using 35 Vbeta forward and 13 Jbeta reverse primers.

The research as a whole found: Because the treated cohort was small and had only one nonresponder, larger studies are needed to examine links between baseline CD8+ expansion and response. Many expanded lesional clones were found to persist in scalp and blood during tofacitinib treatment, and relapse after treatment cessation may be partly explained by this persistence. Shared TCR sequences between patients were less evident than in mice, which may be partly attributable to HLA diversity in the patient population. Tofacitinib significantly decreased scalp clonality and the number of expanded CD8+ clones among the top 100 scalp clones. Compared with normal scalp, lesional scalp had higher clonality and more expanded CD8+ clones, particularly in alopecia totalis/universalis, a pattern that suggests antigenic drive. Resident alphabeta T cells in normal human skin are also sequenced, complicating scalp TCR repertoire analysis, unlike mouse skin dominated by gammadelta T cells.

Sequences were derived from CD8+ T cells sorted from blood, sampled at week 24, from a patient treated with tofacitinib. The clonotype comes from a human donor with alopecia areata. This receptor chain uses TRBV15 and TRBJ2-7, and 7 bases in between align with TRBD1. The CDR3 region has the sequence CATSGRDRAYEQYF. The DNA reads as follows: TGTGCCACCAGCGGCCGGGACAGAGCCTACGAGCAGTACTTC.